This entry lists 4 T cell receptor beta chains sequenced from one sample in a study of T cells in localized non-small cell lung cancer (dated by TCRdb to 2018 to 2021). The protocol used for the library was the immunoSEQ multiplex PCR assay. Here the immuneACCESS table is served through TCRdb, limited to in-frame sequences with V and J called. Missing clones are a known gap in these copies; in checked studies unresolved V genes cover under half, and the rest lacks a known reason. For this sample there are fewer than 35,000 clones; 90% appear just once. Around 3.9% of the sample is held by the ten biggest clonotypes. The source was peripheral blood, collected before any cancer treatment. These receptors were collected from a man aged 40 to 69 with stage I lung adenocarcinoma.

The chain recombines TRBV27 with TRBJ2-5; D gene unclear. Deletions cut 1 base from V and 1 base from J, with 7 bases between. Per germline, CDR1 MNHEY and CDR2 SMNVEV (reference sequence). The CDR3 contains 14 residues. The CDR3 reads CASSLYGPQETQYF. The CDR3 DNA follows: TGTGCCAGCAGTTTATATGGGCCCCAAGAGACCCAGTACTTC.

The CDR3 DNA follows: TGCGCCAGCAGCTTGGTTGGGCTGAACACTGAAGCTTTCTTT. Translation gives CASSLVGLNTEAFF. This chain uses TRBV5-1 with TRBJ1-1; D unresolved. CDR3 size: 14 residues. V gave up 0 bases and J gave up 0 bases, with 6 bases separating them. Germline V gene sequence: CDR1 SGHRS, CDR2 YFSETQ.

J is TRBJ1-5 and V is TRBV9, with TRBD1 matching 9 bases. The CDR3 runs 14 residues. The ends lost 4 bases at V and 7 bases at J; junction bases unmatched: 6. Germline loops: CDR1 SGDLS, CDR2 YYNGEE. The CDR3, as DNA: TGTGCCAGCAGCCCCGGACAGGGGAACCAGCCCCAGCATTTT. As protein: CASSPGQGNQPQHF.

V and J are TRBV7-2 and TRBJ1-6; no reliable D call. V was clipped by 1 base and J by 3 bases, with 7 bases between them. The CDR3 consists of 15 residues. Germline V gene lookup returns CDR1 SGHTA and CDR2 FQGNSA. The CDR3 protein is CASSLEEGYNSPLHF. CDR3 nucleotides: TGTGCCAGCAGCTTAGAGGAGGGCTATAATTCACCCCTCCACTTT.